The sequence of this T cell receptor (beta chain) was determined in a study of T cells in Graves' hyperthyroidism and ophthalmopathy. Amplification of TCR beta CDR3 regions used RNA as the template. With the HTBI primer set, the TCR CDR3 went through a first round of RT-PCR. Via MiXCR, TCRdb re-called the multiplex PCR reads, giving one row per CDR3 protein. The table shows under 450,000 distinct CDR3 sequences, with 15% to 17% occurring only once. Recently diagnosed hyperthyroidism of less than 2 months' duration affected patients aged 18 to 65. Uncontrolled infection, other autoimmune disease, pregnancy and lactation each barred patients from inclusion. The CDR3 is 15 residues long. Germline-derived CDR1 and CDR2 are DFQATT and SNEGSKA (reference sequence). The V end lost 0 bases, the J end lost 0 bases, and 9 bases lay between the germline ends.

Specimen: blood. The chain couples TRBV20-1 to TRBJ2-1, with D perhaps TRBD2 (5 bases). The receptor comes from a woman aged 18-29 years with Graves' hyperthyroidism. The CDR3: CSARDRGFSYNEQFF. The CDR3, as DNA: TGCAGTGCTAGAGATAGAGGGTTCTCCTACAATGAGCAGTTCTTC.